This T cell receptor beta chain was captured in a study of shared clonotypes between healthy human individuals. Study-level results: Among a few donors, about 5% of naive CD4 clonotypes were found in common. It was the few donors that limited the genetic and exposure-history diversity represented.

Note on this clone: Antigen unknown. This specimen includes other DNA sequences encoding the same CDR3.

The CDR3 sequence is 11 residues long. Per the germline V gene, CDR1 is MDHEN and CDR2 is SYDVKM. The repertoire was sequenced with immunoSEQ multiplex PCR; TCRdb's copy has only in-frame clones and lacks some. The sample holds 500,000 to 550,000 clones, around 95% seen once. The clonotype comes from a woman under 40 in good health. The chain combines TRBV28 with TRBJ1-2; D is uncertain. The sample was naive CD4+ T cells sorted from blood. Sample subset: CD45RA+ positively selected. The CDR3 region is CVAGFNYGYTF. CDR3 DNA sequence: TGTGTCGCGGGCTTTAACTATGGCTACACCTTC.